This TCR beta chain was observed in a study of relationships among human T cell subsets. The T cell receptor alpha and beta CDR3 regions were amplified from mRNA by semiquantitative ARM-PCR. Exponential amplification used communal superprimers after tagged nested gene-specific primers in ARM-PCR. Before the second round, exonuclease removed the nested primers. TCRdb recomputed calls from the multiplex PCR reads with MiXCR, one row per CDR3 protein. This sample has 10,000 to 15,000 distinct CDR3 sequences, with approximately 67% found just once. Th1 cells were collected as flow-through following bead selections for CD25, CD56 and CD294. Study-wide results and caveats: Th1, Th2 and regulatory T cells shared many CDR3 sequences. Clones with over 100 reads held over 60% of CD8+ cytotoxic sequences. Bead-based sorting did not rule out CD4+CD8+ double-positive cells.

There are 17 residues in the CDR3. From germline, CDR1 is DFQATT and CDR2 SNEGSKA (reference sequence). The trim removed 2 bases at V and 0 bases at J, leaving 11 bases unmatched. Note on this clonotype: Its antigen is currently unknown.

Source material: CD4+ Th1 cells sorted from blood. The chain employs TRBV20-1 and TRBJ2-7, with 9 nucleotides matching TRBD2. This receptor was identified in a middle-aged man in good health. The CDR3 sequence is CSARSYSGTSNSYEQYF. CDR3 nucleotides: TGCAGTGCTAGAAGCTATTCCGGGACTAGCAACTCCTACGAGCAGTACTTC.